This TCR beta chain originates from a study of OX40 agonist ivuxolimab in advanced cancers. Overall study: It was ivuxolimab, an agonistic anti-OX40 (CD134) antibody, that patients were treated with.

The assay was immunoSEQ multiplex PCR, and TCRdb's table has in-frame clones only and misses some. There are more than 65,000 clones in the sample; around 90% occur only once, and about 10% lies in the top ten. This specimen was CD4+ or CD8+ T cells sorted from blood, taken in a trial of the OX40 agonist ivuxolimab. This clonotype was obtained from an adult with an advanced solid tumor such as melanoma, head and neck, liver or kidney cancer.

Written as DNA, the CDR3 is TGCGCCAGCAGCTTGATAGCGGGAGTCGACGAGCAGTACTTC. It codes for CASSLIAGVDEQYF. This rearrangement joins TRBV5-1 to TRBJ2-7; 9 bases map to TRBD2. The V segment lost 1 base and the J segment 5 bases; nucleotides outside the gene matches: 4. CDR1 is SGHRS, CDR2 YFSETQ, per germline. This CDR3 region has 14 residues.